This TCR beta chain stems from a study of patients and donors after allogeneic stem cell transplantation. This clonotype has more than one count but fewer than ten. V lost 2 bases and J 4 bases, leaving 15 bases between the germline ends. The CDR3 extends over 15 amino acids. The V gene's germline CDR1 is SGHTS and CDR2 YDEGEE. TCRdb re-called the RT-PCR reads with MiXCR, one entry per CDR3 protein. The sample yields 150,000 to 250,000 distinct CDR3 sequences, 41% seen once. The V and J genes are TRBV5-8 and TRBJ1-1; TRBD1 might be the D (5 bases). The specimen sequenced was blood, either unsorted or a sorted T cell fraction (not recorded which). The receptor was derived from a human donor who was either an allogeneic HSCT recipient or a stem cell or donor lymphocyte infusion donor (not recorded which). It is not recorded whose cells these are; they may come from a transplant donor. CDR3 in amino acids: CASSLQVGRGTEAFF. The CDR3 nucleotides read TGTGCCAGCAGCTTACAAGTAGGAAGGGGCACTGAAGCTTTCTTT.